A single sample gave rise to the 8 T cell receptor beta chains below, sequenced in a study of blood T cell repertoires in COVID-19. Measured with immunoSEQ multiplex PCR; TCRdb has only the in-frame clones, and not every one. This table has roughly 280,000 clones, more than 85% appearing once. The sequenced sample consisted of peripheral blood. The receptors originated from a woman in her fifties or sixties with COVID-19, enrolled during active disease.

The J gene is TRBJ1-4, the V gene TRBV30; no firm D call. This CDR3 comprises 12 residues. The ends were cut back, 3 bases at V and 3 bases at J, with 5 bases in the middle. From germline, CDR1 is GTSNPN and CDR2 SVGIG (reference sequence). The CDR3 nucleotides are TGTGCCTGGAGGAGGGCTAATGAAAAACTGTTTTTT. Protein sequence: CAWRRANEKLFF.

V usage is TRBV18 and J usage is TRBJ1-5, with D maybe TRBD1 (5 bases). CDR1 is KGHSH, CDR2 LQKENI, per germline. This CDR3 spans 14 amino acids. The V and J ends lost 5 bases and 4 bases respectively, with 12 bases between them. The CDR3 reads CASSTTGTNQPQHF. For the CDR3, the DNA is TGTGCCAGCTCAACAACAGGTACGAATCAGCCCCAGCATTTT.

This sequence joins TRBV6-1 and TRBJ1-5, with D possibly matching TRBD1 (6 bases). The CDR3 loop spans 16 amino acids. V dropped 4 bases and J dropped 0 bases, with 13 bases sitting between them. Germline V gives CDR1 MNHNS, CDR2 SASEGT. CDR3 amino acids: CASSGTVRNSNQPQHF. For the CDR3, the DNA is TGTGCCAGCAGTGGGACAGTGCGGAATAGCAATCAGCCCCAGCATTTT.

This sequence joins TRBV28 and TRBJ2-2; D possibly corresponds to TRBD1 (5 bases). Between the trimmed V and J ends, which lost 6 bases and 4 bases, there was a span of 21 bases. The CDR3 extends over 17 amino acids. The germline V gene encodes CDR1 MDHEN and CDR2 SYDVKM. The CDR3 here is CASSSWGRVSGTGELFF. DNA for the CDR3: TGTGCCAGCAGCTCTTGGGGCAGGGTATCGGGCACCGGGGAGCTGTTTTTT.

This chain uses TRBV5-4 with TRBJ2-3; 14 positions agree with TRBD2. The CDR3 length is 16 residues. V lost 6 bases, J lost 4 bases, and 7 bases stayed unmatched. Germline CDR1 SGHNT, CDR2 YYREEE (reference sequence). The CDR3 DNA reads TGTGCCAGCACAAGACTAGCGGGAGGGCGGTCAGATACGCAGTATTTT. Its translation: CASTRLAGGRSDTQYF.

The gene calls are TRBV28 and TRBJ2-7; D is undetermined. The CDR3 covers 15 residues. Germline V gives CDR1 MDHEN, CDR2 SYDVKM. Trimming removed 2 bases from V and 2 bases from J, with 13 bases in between. The CDR3 loop reads CASSLDPRLTYEQYF. The CDR3 bases are TGTGCCAGCAGTTTAGATCCTCGGTTAACCTACGAGCAGTACTTC. Together with reference TRBV28 and TRBJ2-7, the CDR3 gives the full variable domain: DVKVTQSSRYLVKRTGEKVFLECVQDMDHENMFWYRQDPGLGLRLIYFSYDVKMKEKGDIPEGYSVSREKKERFSLILESASTNQTSMYLCASSLDPRLTYEQYFGPGTRLTVT.

The chain joins TRBV4-3 to TRBJ1-5; D gene unclear. V lost 3 bases to trimming and J lost 5 bases, with 8 bases between them. The CDR3 loop spans 13 amino acids. The germline gives CDR1 LGHNA, CDR2 YSLEER. The CDR3 region is CASSQSAYQPQHF. CDR3 bases: TGCGCCAGCAGCCAGAGTGCTTATCAGCCCCAGCATTTT.

This chain's CDR3 is CASSGTRGLAGVDTQYF. CDR3 DNA: TGTGCCAGCAGCGGAACCCGAGGACTAGCGGGAGTAGATACGCAGTATTTT. The V and J genes are TRBV4-2 and TRBJ2-3, with 13 nucleotides matching TRBD2. The trim removed 5 bases at V and 5 bases at J, leaving 10 bases unmatched. The CDR3 has 17 residues. CDR1 is LGHNA and CDR2 is YNFKEQ in the germline V gene.